These 28 T cell receptor beta chains were all obtained from the same sample, sequenced in a study of T cells expressing NK-cell markers. TCRdb re-analyzed the 5' RACE reads; it lists each CDR3 protein once, without DNA. The sample table includes around 380,000 distinct CDR3 sequences. Source material: blood T cells: a sorted CD56 or NKG2C T cell subset, CD4+ or CD8+ T cells, or bulk PBMC T cells (not recorded which). The origin of the receptors is a woman aged 45-65 years in good health.

The rearrangement links TRBV25-1 to TRBJ2-3; TCRdb proposes TRBD2, but this gene call is untestable without DNA. CDR1 is MGHDK, CDR2 SYGVNS, per germline. The CDR3 runs to 15 residues. CDR3 amino acids: CANDPAGPHTDTQYF.

CDR3: CASSSTGGQVSGELFF. V usage is TRBV12-3 or TRBV12-4 and J usage is TRBJ2-2; TCRdb proposes TRBD2, but this gene call is untestable without DNA. The CDR3 totals 16 residues.

The chain has TRBV13 and TRBJ2-7; TCRdb proposes TRBD2, but this gene call is untestable without DNA. This CDR3 has 15 residues. CDR1 is PRHDT and CDR2 is FYEKMQ in the germline V gene (reference sequence). The CDR3 reads CASRNVAGEAYEQYF. Using reference TRBV13 and TRBJ2-7 for the parts outside the CDR3, the full variable domain is AAGVIQSPRHLIKEKRETATLKCYPIPRHDTVYWYQQGPGQDPQFLISFYEKMQSDKGSIPDRFSAQQFSDYHSELNMSSLELGDSALYFCASRNVAGEAYEQYFGPGTRLTVT.

The V gene is TRBV5-1, the J gene TRBJ2-3; TCRdb gives TRBD2 as the D gene, but with no DNA this cannot be confirmed. The CDR3 has 14 residues. Per germline, CDR1 SGHRS and CDR2 YFSETQ. The CDR3 sequence is CASSFSGGTDTQYF.

The gene calls are TRBV12-3 or TRBV12-4 and TRBJ2-2; with no DNA, the TCRdb D assignment of TRBD1 cannot be verified. This CDR3 region has 15 residues. CDR3 region: CASSPQGRDTGELFF.

The chain's CDR3 is CASSERNQETQYF. The chain joins TRBV25-1 to TRBJ2-5. The CDR3 is made up of 13 amino acids. Germline CDR1 is MGHDK and CDR2 is SYGVNS.

The J gene is TRBJ2-1, the V gene TRBV21-1; the TCRdb D gene call, TRBD2, has no DNA to confirm it. TRBV21-1 is recorded as a pseudogene. The CDR3 is made up of 18 amino acids. The CDR3 region is CASSKEGLGRSSYNEQFF.

The chain links TRBV4-1 to TRBJ2-5; TCRdb lists TRBD2, though no DNA is available to test this call. The CDR3 sequence is 16 residues long. CDR1 MGHRA and CDR2 YSYEKL come from the germline V gene. The CDR3: CASSQETSGRGETQYF.

This rearrangement joins TRBV28 to TRBJ2-5; TCRdb selects TRBD1, and the lack of DNA leaves this call unchecked. Germline CDR1 MDHEN, CDR2 SYDVKM. The length of the CDR3 is 13 residues. CDR3 sequence: CASVRTGRETQYF. Full variable domain (outside the CDR3, taken from reference TRBV28 and TRBJ2-5): DVKVTQSSRYLVKRTGEKVFLECVQDMDHENMFWYRQDPGLGLRLIYFSYDVKMKEKGDIPEGYSVSREKKERFSLILESASTNQTSMYLCASVRTGRETQYFGPGTRLLVL.

The rearrangement joins TRBV15 to TRBJ2-3; the D gene TCRdb calls, TRBD1, cannot be checked with no DNA. The V gene's germline CDR1 is LNHNV and CDR2 YYDKDF (reference sequence). This CDR3 comprises 13 residues. The CDR3 here is CATSAGILDTQYF.

The chain employs TRBV5-5 and TRBJ2-1. Germline values: CDR1 SGHKS, CDR2 YYEKEE (reference sequence). CDR3 size: 13 residues. CDR3: CASSLVGYNEQFF. The full variable domain, its missing parts supplied by reference TRBV5-5 and TRBJ2-1, is DAGVTQSPTHLIKTRGQQVTLRCSPISGHKSVSWYQQVLGQGPQFIFQYYEKEERGRGNFPDRFSARQFPNYSSELNVNALLLGDSALYLCASSLVGYNEQFFGPGTRLTVL.

The rearrangement links TRBV20-1 to TRBJ2-3; TCRdb's D call of TRBD2 is untestable without DNA. Germline V gene data show CDR1 as DFQATT and CDR2 as SNEGSKA (reference sequence). The CDR3 length is 13 residues. The CDR3 loop is CSALAGGPDTQYF.

The V call is TRBV4-1, the J call TRBJ2-1; the TCRdb D gene call, TRBD2, has no DNA to confirm it. Germline CDR1 and CDR2: MGHRA and YSYEKL. The length of the CDR3 is 16 residues. This chain's CDR3 is CASSRDELAGFNEQFF.

The chain has TRBV11-2 and TRBJ2-7; the D gene TCRdb calls, TRBD1, cannot be checked with no DNA. Germline V gives CDR1 SGHAT, CDR2 FQNNGV. CDR3 size: 13 residues. The CDR3 is CASSLGQVYEQYF.

The chain recombines TRBV6-4 with TRBJ2-1. The CDR3 loop spans 12 amino acids. Germline lookup yields CDR1 MRHNA and CDR2 SNTAGT. The CDR3 sequence: CASKSSYNEQFF.

The chain joins TRBV5-6 to TRBJ2-5; lacking DNA, the TRBD1 call made by TCRdb goes unchecked. The germline gives CDR1 SGHDT, CDR2 YYEEEE. There are 15 residues in the CDR3. CDR3 region: CATTNVGRTEETQYF.

The chain carries TRBV3-1 and TRBJ2-5; without DNA, the TCRdb call of TRBD1 cannot be checked. This CDR3 contains 16 residues. Germline loops: CDR1 LGHDT, CDR2 YNNKEL (reference sequence). The CDR3 sequence: CASSQVGWGLQETQYF.

This sequence joins TRBV12-3 or TRBV12-4 and TRBJ2-2; TCRdb's D gene call, TRBD2, goes unchecked for lack of DNA. The CDR3 covers 13 residues. CDR3: CASSLRGGGELFF.

This chain joins TRBV5-1 and TRBJ2-3. CDR1 and CDR2 (germline): SGHRS, YFSETQ. The CDR3 consists of 15 residues. CDR3 in amino acids: CASSLGFDGADTQYF.

This sequence joins TRBV29-1 and TRBJ2-2; the D call of TRBD1 rests on TCRdb alone, since no DNA is present to check it. The CDR3 sequence is 16 residues long. Germline assignment: CDR1 SQVTM and CDR2 ANQGSEA. CDR3 loop: CSVKIPGQGIIGELFF.

This sequence joins TRBV2 and TRBJ2-2; as DNA is missing, the TRBD2 call by TCRdb cannot be tested. Germline CDR1 SNHLY, CDR2 FYNNEI. The CDR3 covers 15 residues. The CDR3 region is CASQWIARGTGELFF. Variable domain in full (rest from reference TRBV2 and TRBJ2-2): EPEVTQTPSHQVTQMGQEVILRCVPISNHLYFYWYRQILGQKVEFLVSFYNNEISEKSEIFDDQFSVERPDGSNFTLKIRSTKLEDSAMYFCASQWIARGTGELFFGEGSRLTVL.

The rearrangement uses TRBV15 and TRBJ1-5; without DNA, the TCRdb call of TRBD1 cannot be checked. In germline, CDR1 is LNHNV, CDR2 YYDKDF (reference sequence). The CDR3 runs 19 residues. The CDR3 loop is CATSRDWAGEGAGNQPQHF.

The CDR3 protein is CASSEPLGSSYNEQFF. This chain connects TRBV6-1 to TRBJ2-1; checking the TCRdb D call of TRBD1 is not possible without DNA. The germline V gene encodes CDR1 MNHNS and CDR2 SASEGT. The CDR3 is 16 amino acids.

The CDR3 protein is CASSLHESGTGELFF. The chain has TRBV5-5 and TRBJ2-2. The CDR3 extends over 15 amino acids. Germline V lookup: CDR1 SGHKS, CDR2 YYEKEE (reference sequence).

This sequence joins TRBV24-1 and TRBJ1-1; TCRdb reports TRBD1, a call that lacks DNA to check it against. The CDR3 runs 16 residues. Germline V gene sequence: CDR1 KGHDR, CDR2 SFDVKD. The CDR3 loop is CATSDRSATGNTEAFF.

The V gene is TRBV7-9, the J gene TRBJ2-5; TCRdb proposes TRBD1, but this gene call is untestable without DNA. The CDR3 spans 13 residues. Germline V gives CDR1 SEHNR, CDR2 FQNEAQ (reference sequence). The CDR3 sequence is CASSFSPGETQYF.

The chain combines TRBV2 with TRBJ2-1; TCRdb's assignment of TRBD2 cannot be checked, as there is no DNA. CDR1 and CDR2 (germline): SNHLY, FYNNEI. This CDR3 has 15 residues. This CDR3 reads CASSESSGRLLEQFF.

The rearrangement uses TRBV12-3 or TRBV12-4 and TRBJ2-1; the TRBD1 assignment by TCRdb is unverifiable without DNA. The length of the CDR3 is 16 residues. The CDR3 region is CASTRPGQGVDNEQFF.